The T cell receptor beta chain described here comes from a study of blood T cell repertoires in COVID-19. Trimming pared 1 base from V and 2 bases from J, leaving 6 bases between. This CDR3 has 14 residues. Germline-derived CDR1 and CDR2 are KGHDR and SFDVKD. The data were produced by immunoSEQ multiplex PCR, yet TCRdb's version contains in-frame clones alone and is incomplete. Here the sample spans about 320,000 clones, approximately 85% being singletons. This clonotype was obtained from a human donor in a cohort sampled during active COVID-19. The chain employs TRBV24-1 and TRBJ2-3; D is ambiguous. Sequencing used peripheral blood. The CDR3 sequence: CATSDLSFTDTQYF. CDR3 coding DNA: TGTGCCACCAGTGATTTAAGCTTCACAGATACGCAGTATTTT.